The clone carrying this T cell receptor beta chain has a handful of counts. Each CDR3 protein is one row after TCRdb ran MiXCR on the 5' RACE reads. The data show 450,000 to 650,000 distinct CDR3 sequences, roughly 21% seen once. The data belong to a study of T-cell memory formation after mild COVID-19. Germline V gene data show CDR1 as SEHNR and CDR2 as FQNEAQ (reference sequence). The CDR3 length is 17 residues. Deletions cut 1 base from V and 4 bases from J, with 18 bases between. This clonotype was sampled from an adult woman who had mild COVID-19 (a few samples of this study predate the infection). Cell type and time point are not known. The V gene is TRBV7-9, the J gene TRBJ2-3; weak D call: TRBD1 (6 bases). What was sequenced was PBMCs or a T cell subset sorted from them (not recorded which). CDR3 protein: CASSLGGQFVAPDTQYF. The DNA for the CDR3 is TGTGCCAGCAGCTTAGGTGGACAGTTTGTGGCACCAGATACGCAGTATTTT. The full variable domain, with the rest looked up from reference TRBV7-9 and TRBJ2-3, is DTGVSQNPRHKITKRGQNVTFRCDPISEHNRLYWYRQTLGQGPEFLTYFQNEAQLEKSRLLSDRFSAERPKGSFSTLEIQRTEQGDSAMYLCASSLGGQFVAPDTQYFGPGTRLTVL.